The rows below give T cell receptor beta chains drawn from one sample of a study of patients and donors after allogeneic stem cell transplantation. TCRdb called the RT-PCR reads again in MiXCR, with one record for every CDR3 protein. The data contain 400,000 to 500,000 distinct CDR3 sequences, 15% to 20% of them singletons. The specimen was blood, either unsorted or a sorted T cell fraction (not recorded which). These receptors were taken from a human donor who was either an allogeneic HSCT recipient or a stem cell or donor lymphocyte infusion donor (not recorded which). It is not recorded whose cells these are; they may come from a transplant donor. CDR3s include the opening cysteine and the closing phenylalanine or tryptophan. D genes are given only for firm matches. Clone size, where shown, is once, few, many, or a class for clones that have expanded.

d_call | clone_size | j_call | v_call | cdr3_nt | cdr3_aa
TRBD1 | few | TRBJ2-3 | TRBV10-3 | TGTGCCATCAGTGACCGCGGGACAGGGATCATAGATACGCAGTATTTT | CAISDRGTGIIDTQYF
- | - | TRBJ2-2 | TRBV7-8 | TGTGCCAGCAGCTTAGGCTGGGGGGTGCCCGGGGAGCTGTTTTTT | CASSLGWGVPGELFF
TRBD2 | many | TRBJ2-4 | TRBV4-3 | TGCGCCAGCAGCCAAGAGGCCGGACTAGCGGGGTTTGTAAACATTCAGTACTTC | CASSQEAGLAGFVNIQYF
- | few | TRBJ1-1 | TRBV12-3/TRBV12-4 | TGTGCCAGCAGTTCCCAGAAGCCCCTGAACACTGAAGCTTTCTTT | CASSSQKPLNTEAFF
- | few | TRBJ1-6 | TRBV6-2/TRBV6-3 | TGTGCCAGCAGGGTTACAGGGAACGAAGGACGAAATTCACCCCTCCACTTT | CASRVTGNEGRNSPLHF
TRBD2 | few | TRBJ2-3 | TRBV6-2/TRBV6-3 | TGTGCCAGCAGAGTACTAGCGGGGACCACAGATACGCAGTATTTT | CASRVLAGTTDTQYF
- | many | TRBJ2-2 | TRBV5-1 | TGCGCCAGCAGCTTGGATATCACCGGGGAGCTGTTTTTT | CASSLDITGELFF
TRBD2 | - | TRBJ2-7 | TRBV4-2 | TGTGCCAGCAAAATGTGGGGGACTAGCGGGGGGTCCGCCTCCTACGAGCAGTACTTC | CASKMWGTSGGSASYEQYF
TRBD1 | once | TRBJ2-1 | TRBV5-5 | TGTGCCAGCAGCCCCGGACAGGGTCAATCGTATGAGCAGTTCTTC | CASSPGQGQSYEQFF
TRBD1 | many | TRBJ2-2 | TRBV4-2 | TGTGCCAGCAGCCAGACAGGGACAGGGACCGGGGAGCTGTTTTTT | CASSQTGTGTGELFF